Sequencing of this TCR beta chain was carried out in a study of blood T cell repertoires in COVID-19. Study background: PBMCs, B-cell-depleted T cells, or T cells were the source of the cDNA or gDNA that made up the material.

In Seattle, patients joined the study during active infection and were tracked longitudinally. Germline CDR1 SGHNT, CDR2 YYREEE (reference sequence). Trimming removed 0 bases from V and 8 bases from J, with 9 bases in between. CDR3 length: 13 residues. Original methodology: Estimates of nucleated cell counts were drawn from the amplification of reference gene primers. Profiling relied on immunoSEQ multiplex PCR, and the TCRdb table lists in-frame clones only, not all of them. D and trimming come from the DNA, and the V and J calls and clone size come from that table. This table holds about 130,000 clones, approximately 86% found once.

This chain uses TRBV5-4 with TRBJ2-1; no firm D call. Sequencing used peripheral blood. The TCR sequence derives from a woman in her 70s with COVID-19, enrolled during active disease. Here the CDR3 DNA reads TGTGCCAGCAGCTTGGGCTCCAGCGATGAGCAGTTCTTC. Its translation: CASSLGSSDEQFF.